The 17 T cell receptor beta chains presented below share a single source sample, sequenced in a study of blood T cells in healthy people across ages (dated by TCRdb to the mid-2010s). The library was obtained by 5' RACE. Sequencing instrument: Illumina HiSeq 2500. A second about 7 to 12 cycle PCR used a sample-barcoded 5' primer and a J-beta primer mix. In-frame beta chains were kept once TCRdb had trimmed the public reads at Q25 with fastp and called clones with MiXCR. CDR3 protein sequences are deduplicated, and each keeps its most common genes and DNA. Within this sample are around 900,000 distinct CDR3 sequences, with approximately 50% of them counted one time only. Around a fifth of the sample is taken by the ten largest. The sequencing input was blood. These receptors were obtained from a woman aged 60-75 years in good health.

This clonotype was recorded at least ten times. V is TRBV3-1 and J is TRBJ2-5; D unclear. V was trimmed by 7 bases and J by 5 bases, leaving 17 bases between them. The germline V gene encodes CDR1 LGHDT and CDR2 YNNKEL (reference sequence). The CDR3 loop spans 14 amino acids. The CDR3 DNA is TGTGCCAGCACCCCGTTTCGGTTCGGTGAGACCCAGTACTTC. This translates into CASTPFRFGETQYF.

A few counts support this clonotype. J is TRBJ2-3 and V is TRBV7-2; weak D call: TRBD1 (5 bases). This CDR3 has 14 residues. The germline V and J ends were trimmed by 8 bases and 1 base, with 13 bases remaining between them. Germline CDR1 reads SGHTA; CDR2 reads FQGNSA. The CDR3 here is CASLRDWGTDTQYF. The CDR3 nucleotides are TGTGCCAGCCTCAGGGATTGGGGCACAGATACGCAGTATTTT.

This sequence joins TRBV20-1 and TRBJ2-7; no reliable D call. The CDR3 has 13 amino acids. The ends were cut back, 2 bases at V and 0 bases at J, with 8 bases in the middle. Germline V gene data show CDR1 as DFQATT and CDR2 as SNEGSKA (reference sequence). CDR3 in DNA: TGCAGTGCTAGACGAGGATACTCCTACGAGCAGTACTTC. It encodes CSARRGYSYEQYF.

The rearrangement uses TRBV5-1 and TRBJ2-3, with 8 bases fitting TRBD2. V lost 4 bases to trimming and J lost 4 bases; unmatched junction nucleotides: 11. This CDR3 contains 16 residues. Germline loops: CDR1 SGHRS, CDR2 YFSETQ. The CDR3 sequence: CASSPGGGLAADTQYF. The CDR3 region has the DNA TGCGCCAGCAGCCCGGGAGGGGGGTTAGCTGCAGATACGCAGTATTTT.

The chain has TRBV12-3 or TRBV12-4 and TRBJ2-1; D is ambiguous. Deletions cut 6 bases from V and 13 bases from J, with 22 bases between. The CDR3 extends over 14 amino acids. In DNA form, the CDR3 reads TGTGCCAGCAGCCCCGGGTTTTTATCAGAGACCCAGTTCTTC. It translates to CASSPGFLSETQFF.

In the case of this clonotype: A single base separates this from a much larger clone, so it may be a read error. This chain links TRBV6-1 with TRBJ2-7; D unclear. The CDR3 is made up of 15 amino acids. V was cut by 6 bases and J by 7 bases, with 22 bases left in between. Germline loops: CDR1 MNHNS, CDR2 SASEGT. This chain's CDR3 is CASRPMGLLYNEQYF. As DNA, the CDR3 is TGTGCCAGCAGACCTATGGGGTTGTTATACAATGAGCAGTACTTC.

Regarding this clonotype: This may be a read error, as it is one base from a much larger clone. V is TRBV2 and J is TRBJ2-5; D is perhaps TRBD1 or TRBD2 (5 bases each). There are 11 residues in the CDR3. Per germline, CDR1 SNHLY and CDR2 FYNNEI. CDR3 DNA sequence: TGTGCCGGCAGTACTAGGGGGACCCAGTACTTC. Translation: CAGSTRGTQYF.

The chain couples TRBV6-5 to TRBJ1-6, with D perhaps TRBD1 (6 bases). V lost 10 bases and J 4 bases, leaving 14 bases between the germline ends. CDR1 and CDR2 from the germline V gene are MNHEY and SVGAGI. The CDR3 spans 14 residues. The CDR3 reads CATYGTTYNSPLHF. The CDR3 DNA sequence: TGTGCCACGTATGGGACAACGTATAATTCACCCCTCCACTTT.

The chain has TRBV4-3 and TRBJ2-1, with TRBD2 matching 9 bases. The trim removed 0 bases at V and 1 base at J, leaving 4 bases unmatched. The CDR3 runs 17 residues. The germline CDR1 and CDR2 sequences are LGHNA and YSLEER. For the CDR3, the DNA is TGCGCCAGCAGCCAAGATTCCCTAGCGGGATCCTACAATGAGCAGTTCTTC. It yields the protein CASSQDSLAGSYNEQFF.

V is TRBV7-9 and J is TRBJ2-7; D gene uncertain. V was trimmed by 1 base and J by 4 bases, leaving 11 bases between them. This CDR3 is built from 14 residues. Germline values: CDR1 SEHNR, CDR2 FQNEAQ (reference sequence). The CDR3 nucleotides read TGTGCCAGCAGCTTAGGACCCCAGCGATACGAGCAGTACTTC. Translated, it gives CASSLGPQRYEQYF.

This clonotype has just a few counts. The J gene is TRBJ2-1, the V gene TRBV5-1; D is unclear. V lost 1 base, J lost 7 bases, and 21 bases lay in between. The CDR3 consists of 17 residues. The germline V gene encodes CDR1 SGHRS and CDR2 YFSETQ. CDR3 in DNA: TGCGCCAGCAGCTTGCCCTATAACGGAGCGTTAAAAAATGAGCAGTTCTTC. Translation: CASSLPYNGALKNEQFF.

This clonotype was seen more than once but under ten times. The genes are TRBV29-1 and TRBJ2-1; TRBD2 matches at 10 bases. Unmatched junction bases numbered 11, after V lost 2 bases and J lost 4 bases. This CDR3 has 17 residues. Germline V gives CDR1 SQVTM, CDR2 ANQGSEA. CDR3 loop: CSVESLPSGRGYNEQFF. For the CDR3, the DNA is TGCAGCGTTGAAAGTCTACCTAGCGGGAGAGGGTACAATGAGCAGTTCTTC.

This CDR3 is CASYTQGADEQFF. In DNA, the CDR3 is TGCGCCAGCTACACTCAGGGGGCCGATGAGCAGTTCTTC. V is TRBV5-1 and J is TRBJ2-1; 8 bases map to TRBD1. CDR3 length equals 13 residues. With V trimmed by 7 bases and J by 8 bases, 8 bases remained unmatched. CDR1 and CDR2 (germline): SGHRS, YFSETQ.

About this clonotype itself: One end of the junction is discordant with germline, which a read error may explain. The rearrangement uses TRBV3-1 and TRBJ2-1; D not certain. Germline CDR1 and CDR2: LGHDT and YNNKEL (reference sequence). This CDR3 contains 14 residues. The CDR3 spells CASSQTVSYDEQFF. The CDR3 bases are TGTGCCAGCAGCCAAACAGTTTCCTACGATGAGCAGTTCTTC.

There are a few counts of this clonotype. The chain uses TRBV29-1 and TRBJ2-3; D might be TRBD1 (5 bases). The germline V gene has CDR1 SQVTM and CDR2 ANQGSEA. CDR3 length: 12 residues. With 7 bases removed from V and 4 bases from J, the gap between germline ends came to 12 bases. CDR3 protein: CSASQGPDTQYF. The DNA for the CDR3 is TGCAGCGCCTCGCAGGGCCCAGATACGCAGTATTTT.

This sequence joins TRBV6-1 and TRBJ2-1; 7 positions match TRBD2. J gave up 5 bases and V 6 bases, and 10 bases lay outside the gene matches. CDR1 and CDR2 (germline): MNHNS, SASEGT. The CDR3 spans 15 residues. The CDR3 spells CASSLRAGPNNEQFF. CDR3 nucleotide sequence: TGTGCCAGCAGCCTTAGAGCGGGACCAAACAATGAGCAGTTCTTC.

The chain has TRBV14 and TRBJ2-1; no clear D. The V and J ends lost 4 bases and 9 bases respectively, with 7 bases between them. The CDR3 has 11 amino acids. The germline CDR1 and CDR2 sequences are SGHDN and FVKESK. The CDR3 region is CASSRGTEQFF. CDR3 sequence (DNA): TGTGCCAGCAGCCGGGGTACTGAGCAGTTCTTC.